The clone carrying this TCR beta chain was observed a few times. Its specificity is unknown. Clones were read by immunoSEQ multiplex PCR, and TCRdb kept only the in-frame ones, dropping some. Found here are 130,000 or so clones, roughly 84% of them singletons; the top ten hold roughly a quarter. Germline V gene data show CDR1 as SGDLS and CDR2 as YYNGEE. Trimming cost V 4 bases and J 7 bases; bases outside gene matches: 10. The length of the CDR3 is 15 residues. This entry is derived from a study of T cell responses to AZD1222 COVID-19 vaccine. Overall study findings and caveats: Most donors were white British and more were female, and clonal diversity was possibly underestimated. At study baseline, merely several AZD1222 recipients were seropositive.

This chain connects TRBV9 to TRBJ1-4; 7 positions match TRBD1. Sequences were derived from peripheral blood, sampled 28 days after the second AZD1222 dose. The receptor comes from an adult who received the AZD1222 COVID-19 vaccine. CDR3 residues: CASSPLTTGFEKLFF. The DNA for the CDR3 is TGTGCCAGCAGCCCCCTAACGACAGGGTTTGAAAAACTGTTTTTT.